Described below is a single T cell receptor beta chain sequence and its context. This entry is derived from a study of blood T cell dynamics during melanoma immunotherapy. Study-wide background: First-line therapy was either pembrolizumab or nivolumab with ipilimumab for metastatic melanoma.

Some clones are missing from TCRdb's copy, which holds only in-frame ones; the method was immunoSEQ multiplex PCR. Seen here are approximately 4,900 clones, roughly 86% observed once, and the top ten hold over 30%. Germline V gene sequence: CDR1 MNHNY, CDR2 SVGAGI (reference sequence). V lost 6 bases, J lost 8 bases, and 10 bases stayed unmatched. CDR3 length: 14 residues. Time point indicated: week 3, after first cycle of checkpoint inhibitor. Blood was drawn before treatment and at week 3 after checkpoint blockade. Patients with prior systemic cancer treatment, concomitant immunosuppressants, or other active malignancies were excluded.

This clonotype originated in a human donor with melanoma. The starting material was blood, obtained from a patient treated with checkpoint blockade. V usage is TRBV6-6 and J usage is TRBJ2-1; 7 bases fit TRBD2. CDR3 bases: TGTGCCAGCAGGACGGCGGGAGTTAGGGATGAGCAGTTCTTC. Protein sequence: CASRTAGVRDEQFF.